This TCR beta chain was profiled in a study of vaccination and CD4 T cells after COVID-19. Across the whole study: Everyone enrolled got two doses of BNT162b2 or mRNA-1273 vaccine.

The treatment here: roughly nine-day PBMC culture with coronavirus spike peptide pools or control peptides (ViraFEST assay). Collection of the unexposed donor's CD4+ T cells took place before the COVID-19 pandemic (2011-2018). Negative selection purified CD4+ T cells after approximately 9 days of culture. The germline V gene encodes CDR1 SEHNR and CDR2 FQNEAQ (reference sequence). The CDR3 extends over 16 amino acids. V lost 5 bases and J lost 1, with 15 bases in between. Whole-study results and caveats: Although the median of SARS-CoV-2-reactive clonotypes rose from approximately 21 to 40, the change was not significant.

This clonotype is medium-sized (0.01 to 0.1%) by share. Antigen: not known. The Oncomine TCR Beta short-read assay was what sequenced the DNA obtained from cultured CD4+ T cells. Investigators isolated genomic DNA from cultured CD4+ T cells. TCRdb re-derived calls from the PCR reads in MiXCR, one entry per CDR3 protein. Of about 9,200 distinct CDR3 sequences in the sample, 30% to 35% were seen once. The gene calls are TRBV7-9 and TRBJ1-5, with D perhaps matching TRBD1 (5 bases). Sequences were obtained from CD4+ T cells from blood, cultured in vitro. The sequence derives from a human donor in good health. CDR3 residues: CASSPGDSRSNQPQHF. The DNA of the CDR3 is TGTGCCAGCAGCCCCGGCGACAGTAGAAGCAATCAGCCCCAGCATTTT.